This entry concerns a single TCR beta chain. The protocol was immunoSEQ multiplex PCR, while the TCRdb copy is restricted to in-frame clones and leaves out a portion. The sample lists approximately 2,000,000 clones; around 90% were seen once. The sample is drawn from a study of shared clonotypes between healthy human individuals. The CDR3 sequence is 19 residues long. Germline CDR1 reads LNHDA; CDR2 reads SQIVND (reference sequence). The V end lost 3 bases, the J end lost 5 bases, and 25 bases lay between the germline ends. The chain has TRBV19 and TRBJ2-2; D may be TRBD1 or TRBD2 (5 bases each). The sample comprised naive CD4+ T cells from PBMCs. The subset was: CD45RA+ positively selected. The TCR originated in a man younger than 30 in good health. Some clones in this sample may be carry-over from other donors' samples. This CDR3 is CASSMTPRTTRGETGELFF. The CDR3 bases are TGTGCCAGTAGTATGACCCCTCGGACCACCCGGGGCGAGACCGGGGAGCTGTTTTTT.